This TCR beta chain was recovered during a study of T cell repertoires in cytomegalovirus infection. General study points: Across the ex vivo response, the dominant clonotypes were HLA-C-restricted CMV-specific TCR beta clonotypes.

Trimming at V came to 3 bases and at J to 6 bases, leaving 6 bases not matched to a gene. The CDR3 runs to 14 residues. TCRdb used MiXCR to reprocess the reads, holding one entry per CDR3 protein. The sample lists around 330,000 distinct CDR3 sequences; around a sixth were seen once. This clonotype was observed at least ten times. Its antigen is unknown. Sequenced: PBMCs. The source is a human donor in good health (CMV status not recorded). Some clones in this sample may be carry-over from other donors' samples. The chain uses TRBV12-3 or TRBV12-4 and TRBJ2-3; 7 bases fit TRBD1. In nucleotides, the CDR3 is TGTGCCAGCAGTTTTAGACAGGGCTTGGATACGCAGTATTTT. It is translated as CASSFRQGLDTQYF.